The 15 T cell receptor beta chains below were found in one sample sequenced in a study of human T cells and chemical hapten exposure. This sample's time point: patch test 1, 2 weeks after DPC sensitization. This sample's treatment: therapeutic diphenylcyclopropenone sensitization with weekly scalp DPC. TCRdb redid the calling of the RACE reads with MiXCR, one entry per CDR3 protein. The table shows tens of thousands of distinct CDR3 sequences, with about 10% occurring only once. The specimen comprised whole blood, sampled in connection with sensitization to the hapten diphenylcyclopropenone (DPC). The source is a woman aged 60-75 years with alopecia areata. Some clones in this sample may be carry-over from other donors' samples.

The rearrangement joins TRBV5-1 to TRBJ2-1; D ambiguous. With 4 bases removed from V and 10 bases from J, the gap between germline ends came to 9 bases. Germline V gene data show CDR1 as SGHRS and CDR2 as YFSETQ. The CDR3 length is 11 residues. In nucleotides, the CDR3 is TGCGCCAGCAGCGGCGCCCAAGAGCAGTTCTTC. Translation gives CASSGAQEQFF.

This clonotype was seen repeatedly, ten times or more. The chain uses TRBV9 and TRBJ2-3, with 8 bases that match TRBD2. V was clipped by 3 bases and J by 0 bases; unmatched bases: 3. This CDR3 comprises 15 residues. Germline assignment: CDR1 SGDLS and CDR2 YYNGEE. This CDR3 is CASSGSGVSTDTQYF. CDR3 DNA sequence: TGTGCCAGCAGCGGTAGCGGGGTTAGCACAGATACGCAGTATTTT.

J is TRBJ2-7 and V is TRBV5-1, with 7 bases lining up with TRBD1. J lost 2 bases, V lost 4 bases, and 6 bases had no gene match. Germline V gene data show CDR1 as SGHRS and CDR2 as YFSETQ. The CDR3 is 14 residues long. The chain's CDR3 is CASSPGQTTYEQYF. The CDR3, as DNA: TGCGCCAGCAGCCCGGGACAGACGACCTACGAGCAGTACTTC.

This clonotype was seen a few times. The chain couples TRBV7-9 to TRBJ2-1; D is uncertain. V was cut by 8 bases and J by 2 bases, with 13 bases left in between. Germline lookup yields CDR1 SEHNR and CDR2 FQNEAQ (reference sequence). This CDR3 is 14 amino acids long. The CDR3 coding sequence is TGTGCCAGCGGAACCGGCTTCACCTACAATGAGCAGTTCTTC. Translating it yields CASGTGFTYNEQFF. Full variable domain (remainder filled in from reference TRBV7-9 and TRBJ2-1): DTGVSQNPRHKITKRGQNVTFRCDPISEHNRLYWYRQTLGQGPEFLTYFQNEAQLEKSRLLSDRFSAERPKGSFSTLEIQRTEQGDSAMYLCASGTGFTYNEQFFGPGTRLTVL.

In its sample, this clonotype was seen many times. The CDR3 reads CASSYPGARGTEAFF. DNA of the CDR3: TGTGCCAGCAGTTACCCGGGGGCCCGTGGCACTGAAGCTTTCTTT. The rearrangement joins TRBV6-6 to TRBJ1-1, with D perhaps matching TRBD1 (6 bases). The CDR3 sequence is 15 residues long. Germline assignment: CDR1 MNHNY and CDR2 SVGAGI (reference sequence). Trimming shortened V by 2 bases and J by 4 bases, and 14 bases separated the two germline ends.

This clonotype was observed many times. The rearrangement uses TRBV7-9 and TRBJ2-7; 7 bases align to TRBD1. The CDR3 loop spans 16 amino acids. Germline V gives CDR1 SEHNR, CDR2 FQNEAQ (reference sequence). Trimming took 5 bases from V and 0 from J; bases not matched to a gene: 10. The CDR3 DNA follows: TGTGCCAGCAGCCGAGAAACAGGGGTCTACTCCTACGAGCAGTACTTC. Translated, it gives CASSRETGVYSYEQYF.

The V gene is TRBV7-2, the J gene TRBJ2-3, with D hard to call. Germline-derived CDR1 and CDR2 are SGHTA and FQGNSA. The CDR3 runs 15 residues. Trimming removed 4 bases at V and 6 bases at J, with 17 bases between. Written as DNA, the CDR3 is TGTGCCAGCAGCTCGCGGTCCGCCCTATGGGATACGCAGTATTTT. Protein product: CASSSRSALWDTQYF.

In this sample, this clonotype turned up many times. V gene TRBV10-3 combines with J gene TRBJ1-5; D call uncertain. Deletions cut 5 bases from V and 3 bases from J, with 8 bases between. The CDR3 length is 13 residues. CDR1 is ENHRY, CDR2 SYGVKD, per germline. CDR3 coding DNA: TGTGCCATCAGTCCCCAGCTCAATCAGCCCCAGCATTTT. It codes for CAISPQLNQPQHF.

This rearrangement joins TRBV2 to TRBJ1-5, with D maybe TRBD1 (6 bases). Germline CDR1 reads SNHLY; CDR2 reads FYNNEI. V lost 8 bases to trimming and J lost 7 bases, with 21 bases between them. This CDR3 contains 15 residues. CDR3 region: CASGEDGQPFQPQHF. The CDR3 region has the DNA TGTGCCAGCGGGGAGGATGGACAGCCGTTCCAGCCCCAGCATTTT.

Only a few counts were recorded for this clonotype. The chain has TRBV30 and TRBJ2-5; D might be TRBD1 (6 bases). The CDR3 consists of 16 residues. Germline values: CDR1 GTSNPN, CDR2 SVGIG (reference sequence). V was pared by 3 bases and J by 5 bases, with 22 bases between. Written as DNA, the CDR3 is TGTGCCTGGAGCGCCTTAGGGGGAAGGTTACGGGAGACCCAGTACTTC. This translates into CAWSALGGRLRETQYF.

By proportion, this clonotype is medium-sized. This CDR3 reads CASSQTQGAFEKLFF. Written as DNA, the CDR3 is TGTGCCAGCAGCCAGACTCAGGGGGCATTTGAAAAACTGTTTTTT. V and J are TRBV13 and TRBJ1-4; TRBD1 matches 8 bases. CDR3 length equals 15 residues. Trimming took 5 bases from V and 7 from J; bases not matched to a gene: 9. Per the germline V gene, CDR1 is PRHDT and CDR2 is FYEKMQ (reference sequence).

This clonotype was detected a few times. Compared with germline, one end of the junction differs, possibly owing to a read error. V is TRBV29-1 and J is TRBJ2-7, with D perhaps assigned TRBD1 or TRBD2 (5 bases each). Germline V gene lookup returns CDR1 SQVTM and CDR2 ANQGSEA. The CDR3 runs 13 residues. CDR3 sequence (DNA): TGCAGCGTAGAAGTCGGGGCCCACTTCGAGCAGTACTTC. It translates to CSVEVGAHFEQYF.

This clonotype has a count of ten or more. V is TRBV9 and J is TRBJ2-5; TRBD1 matches 8 bases. The CDR3 is 15 residues long. Looked up from germline, CDR1 is SGDLS and CDR2 is YYNGEE. The junction had 10 bases not matched to a gene; V was cut back by 4 bases and J by 5 bases. The CDR3: CASSLDRGTGETQYF. The CDR3 DNA reads as TGTGCCAGCAGCCTCGACAGGGGAACGGGTGAGACCCAGTACTTC.

In this sample, this clonotype turned up many times. The genes are TRBV18 and TRBJ1-2; D is unclear. Trimming removed 1 base from V and 6 bases from J, with 6 bases in between. Germline V gives CDR1 KGHSH, CDR2 LQKENI. The CDR3 contains 12 residues. The CDR3 loop reads CASSPRENGYTF. CDR3 nucleotide sequence: TGTGCCAGCTCACCACGGGAGAATGGCTACACCTTC.

This clonotype has ten or more counts. CDR3 DNA sequence: TGTGCCAGCACGGGTAACAATCAGCCCCAGCATTTT. Its translation is CASTGNNQPQHF. V gene TRBV6-1 combines with J gene TRBJ1-5; D ambiguous. The CDR3 is 12 amino acids. CDR1 and CDR2 from the germline V gene are MNHNS and SASEGT. V was trimmed by 7 bases and J by 3 bases, leaving 7 bases between them.